This entry describes one T cell receptor (beta chain). Its antigen is undetermined. Germline V lookup: CDR1 WNHNN, CDR2 SYGVQD (reference sequence). The CDR3 is made up of 15 amino acids. Unmatched junction bases numbered 10, after V lost 9 bases and J lost 5 bases. These data belong to a study of T cell responses to AZD1222 COVID-19 vaccine. Study outcomes and limitations: Unmutated variant regions reportedly attract nearly half of all spike-specific TCRs. In a largely white British group with more females than males, clonal diversity was possibly underestimated.

Profiling relied on immunoSEQ multiplex PCR, and the TCRdb table lists in-frame clones only, not all of them. The sample shows approximately 160,000 clones, 80% to 95% of them seen only once. The sequence derives from an adult in good health. The J gene is TRBJ2-2, the V gene TRBV10-1; 9 bases line up with TRBD2. The specimen comprised peripheral blood, sampled on day 0 of AZD1222 vaccination. CDR3 protein: CARDFSGSRTGELFF. CDR3 sequence (DNA): TGCGCCAGAGACTTTAGCGGGAGTAGGACCGGGGAGCTGTTTTTT.